This TCR beta chain was sequenced during a study of cytomegalovirus exposure and HLA in healthy donors. About the study: When 350 to 400 donors were genotyped, 80% to 90% of them were found to fall in the Caucasian-associated ancestry cluster. Study results and limitations: Associated with cytomegalovirus, according to the listing, were around 170 TCR beta chains. CMV antigen specificity of a few CMV-associated chains was confirmed in vitro.

The CDR3 extends over 16 amino acids. Per the germline V gene, CDR1 is MRHNA and CDR2 is SNTAGT. Unmatched junction bases numbered 4, after V lost 4 bases and J lost 0 bases. This PCR relied on a set of 60 Vbeta primers and 13 Jbeta primers. Assay: immunoSEQ multiplex PCR; the TCRdb copy retains only in-frame clones and omits some. The table lists under 60,000 clones. As regards this clone: The antigen remains unidentified.

Sequences were obtained from PBMCs. This clonotype was sampled from a woman aged 25-40 years in good health and CMV-seropositive. The J gene is TRBJ2-1, the V gene TRBV6-4, with TRBD2 matching over 9 bases. This CDR3 reads CASSAGGGASYNEQFF. CDR3 in DNA: TGTGCCAGCAGTGCAGGCGGGGGGGCCTCCTACAATGAGCAGTTCTTC.